These T cell receptor beta chains were read from a single sample in a study of CD8 T cells in Susac syndrome. MiXCR, applied by TCRdb to the immunoSEQ multiplex PCR reads, yields one record per CDR3 protein. The table lists some 400,000 distinct CDR3 sequences, around 85% of them singletons, with approximately 0.12% in the top ten. Sequenced material: CD8+ T cells from PBMCs. These receptors were collected from a human donor with multiple sclerosis. The conserved cysteine and the conserved F or W are not part of the CDR3 here.

V gene: TRBV5-1
J gene: TRBJ2-7
CDR3 protein: ASSLEPPGQGSYEQY

V gene: TRBV10-3
J gene: TRBJ2-7
CDR3 protein: AIATGVGYEQY

V gene: TRBV4-1
J gene: TRBJ1-2
CDR3 protein: ASSQDPGDYGYT

V gene: TRBV5-5
J gene: TRBJ2-7
CDR3 protein: ASSSFSAGQPYEQY

V gene: TRBV6-1
J gene: TRBJ1-5
CDR3 protein: ASSQTANQPQH

V gene: TRBV6-1
J gene: TRBJ1-5
CDR3 protein: ASTKDRGEGQPQH

V gene: TRBV19
J gene: TRBJ2-6
CDR3 protein: ASTASGANVLT

V gene: TRBV29-1
J gene: TRBJ1-2
CDR3 protein: SVVVLNIYGYT

V gene: TRBV28
J gene: TRBJ1-6
CDR3 protein: ASSLLRFYNSPLH

V gene: TRBV15
J gene: TRBJ2-3
CDR3 protein: ATSKGETRTDTQY

V gene: TRBV10-3
J gene: TRBJ2-5
CDR3 protein: AISESNGLETQY

V gene: TRBV7-2
J gene: TRBJ2-7
CDR3 protein: ASSDFRGGEQY

V gene: TRBV6-5
J gene: TRBJ2-7
CDR3 protein: ASSQPPRDEQY

V gene: TRBV12-3/TRBV12-4
J gene: TRBJ2-3
CDR3 protein: ASSFGLALKVDTQY

V gene: TRBV3-1
J gene: TRBJ2-4
CDR3 protein: ASSQDSENIQY

V gene: TRBV6-1
J gene: TRBJ2-1
CDR3 protein: ASSEGAGGYNEQF

V gene: TRBV30
J gene: TRBJ2-1
CDR3 protein: AWSHLDEQF

V gene: TRBV2
J gene: TRBJ2-2
CDR3 protein: ASEGQGNTGELF